This is a list of T cell receptor beta chains from one sample in a study of tumor and adjacent non-tumor tissue in lung cancer. MiXCR, applied by TCRdb to the multiplex PCR reads, yields one record per CDR3 protein. The table has more than 55,000 distinct CDR3 sequences, around 76% seen once. The sample taken for sequencing was distant non-tumor lung tissue. These receptors were obtained from a man between 60 and 75 years old with non-small cell lung cancer. Both conserved end residues are part of each CDR3. The D gene is left open where the match is weak. Only part of the rows carry a size: once, few, many, or a class if the clone is expanded.

d_gene: -; abundance: -; len: 13; j_gene: TRBJ1-1; v_gene: TRBV29-1; CDR3aa: CSIGEGESTEAVF
d_gene: -; abundance: -; len: 13; j_gene: TRBJ1-1; v_gene: TRBV29-1; CDR3aa: CSVRGTTNTGAMF
d_gene: -; abundance: -; len: 17; j_gene: TRBJ2-1; v_gene: TRBV6-2/TRBV6-3; CDR3aa: CTSSYNIGGSFPPEQFF
d_gene: TRBD1; abundance: -; len: 15; j_gene: TRBJ2-3; v_gene: TRBV30; CDR3aa: CAWSGGTGAADTQYF
d_gene: TRBD2; abundance: few; len: 14; j_gene: TRBJ2-5; v_gene: TRBV2; CDR3aa: CASGLAGDQETQYF
d_gene: TRBD1; abundance: -; len: 13; j_gene: TRBJ1-5; v_gene: TRBV12-3/TRBV12-4; CDR3aa: CASRQGGAQSQHF
d_gene: TRBD1; abundance: many; len: 14; j_gene: TRBJ1-4; v_gene: TRBV5-4; CDR3aa: CASSPQQGNEKLFF
d_gene: -; abundance: -; len: 11; j_gene: TRBJ1-6; v_gene: TRBV6-1; CDR3aa: CASTAGVPLRF
d_gene: TRBD2; abundance: -; len: 18; j_gene: TRBJ2-2; v_gene: TRBV4-1; CDR3aa: CASSPRTRLAGETGELIF
d_gene: TRBD2; abundance: -; len: 17; j_gene: TRBJ2-1; v_gene: TRBV6-2/TRBV6-3; CDR3aa: CVSSYNIRGSLPPEQFF
d_gene: -; abundance: -; len: 13; j_gene: TRBJ2-5; v_gene: TRBV29-1; CDR3aa: CSVETGVQDTQYF
d_gene: -; abundance: -; len: 14; j_gene: TRBJ2-2; v_gene: TRBV6-5; CDR3aa: CAITYRPNTGELFF
d_gene: -; abundance: once; len: 15; j_gene: TRBJ2-6; v_gene: TRBV5-4; CDR3aa: CVSSLVRYGAYVLTF
d_gene: TRBD2; abundance: -; len: 20; j_gene: TRBJ2-2; v_gene: TRBV28; CDR3aa: CASSTIPGLAEYQNTGELFF
d_gene: -; abundance: -; len: 15; j_gene: TRBJ2-3; v_gene: TRBV5-5; CDR3aa: CATSRWGERPDSQYF
d_gene: -; abundance: -; len: 13; j_gene: TRBJ2-7; v_gene: TRBV11-1; CDR3aa: CASSLIIYGEDYF
d_gene: TRBD1; abundance: few; len: 14; j_gene: TRBJ1-1; v_gene: TRBV9; CDR3aa: CASSAEQGNTEALF
d_gene: -; abundance: -; len: 13; j_gene: TRBJ1-5; v_gene: TRBV28; CDR3aa: CASSQYPGQPQLF
d_gene: -; abundance: -; len: 16; j_gene: TRBJ2-2; v_gene: TRBV28; CDR3aa: CASSLPGAMNTGELSF
d_gene: -; abundance: -; len: 13; j_gene: TRBJ2-7; v_gene: TRBV29-1; CDR3aa: CSLVRDSSYEQYF